A single sample gave rise to the 29 T cell receptor beta chains below, sequenced in a study of preoperative IRX-2 immunotherapy in early breast cancer. The treatment here: preoperative locoregional IRX-2 cytokine immunotherapy. Profiled with immunoSEQ multiplex PCR; TCRdb holds only in-frame clones, not every one. The data show about 32,000 clones, roughly four fifths seen once. This material consisted of lymph node tissue, taken from a patient treated with IRX-2 immunotherapy. The receptors were sampled from a human donor with breast cancer.

J is TRBJ2-1 and V is TRBV18, with 11 positions matching TRBD2. Germline V CDR1 and CDR2: KGHSH, LQKENI. This CDR3 is 15 amino acids long. J was trimmed by 6 bases and V by 3 bases; bases with no gene match: 4. For the CDR3, the DNA is TGTGCCAGCTCACCCATAGCGGGAGGGCCCAATGAGCAGTTCTTC. Translating it yields CASSPIAGGPNEQFF.

The chain joins TRBV28 to TRBJ2-3; TRBD2 matches at 7 bases. The ends lost 7 bases at V and 5 bases at J; junction bases unmatched: 30. This CDR3 spans 21 amino acids. Germline CDR1 is MDHEN and CDR2 is SYDVKM. Here the CDR3 reads CASMFDIALGRRSGNKDTQYF. DNA of the CDR3: TGTGCCAGCATGTTTGACATAGCCCTCGGCCGGCGGAGCGGGAATAAAGATACGCAGTATTTT. Combining the CDR3 with reference TRBV28 and TRBJ2-3 gives the whole variable domain DVKVTQSSRYLVKRTGEKVFLECVQDMDHENMFWYRQDPGLGLRLIYFSYDVKMKEKGDIPEGYSVSREKKERFSLILESASTNQTSMYLCASMFDIALGRRSGNKDTQYFGPGTRLTVL.

V is TRBV15 and J is TRBJ1-2, with D maybe TRBD1 (5 bases). Germline V lookup: CDR1 LNHNV, CDR2 YYDKDF (reference sequence). The CDR3 runs 14 residues. V was shortened by 5 bases and J by 2 bases, with 12 bases between the two germline ends. CDR3 region: CATSEPTVNYGYTF. Here the CDR3 DNA reads TGTGCCACCAGCGAACCGACAGTAAACTATGGCTACACCTTC.

This sequence joins TRBV5-1 and TRBJ1-1; D is unclear. The CDR3 has 17 residues. Trimming pared 4 bases from V and 5 bases from J, leaving 24 bases between. Germline V CDR1 and CDR2: SGHRS, YFSETQ. The CDR3 nucleotides are TGCGCCAGCAGCCTATTTTCCCCTTCCGGGGTTACGACTGAAGCTTTCTTT. Translated: CASSLFSPSGVTTEAFF. The full variable domain, its missing parts supplied by reference TRBV5-1 and TRBJ1-1, is KAGVTQTPRYLIKTRGQQVTLSCSPISGHRSVSWYQQTPGQGLQFLFEYFSETQRNKGNFPGRFSGRQFSNSRSEMNVSTLELGDSALYLCASSLFSPSGVTTEAFFGQGTRLTVV.

V and J are TRBV6-8 and TRBJ2-3; D gene uncertain. This CDR3 comprises 14 residues. Germline V gives CDR1 MNHGY, CDR2 SAAAGT. Trimming removed 4 bases at V and 1 base at J, with 9 bases between. The CDR3 sequence: CASSFLLGTDTQYF. Here the CDR3 DNA reads TGTGCCAGCAGTTTTTTACTTGGCACAGATACGCAGTATTTT.

This clone has only a few counts. The rearrangement joins TRBV6-7 to TRBJ1-1, with a possible D match to TRBD1 (6 bases). TRBV6-7 is reported as an ORF; its role is uncertain. V dropped 0 bases and J dropped 1 base, with 9 bases sitting between them. The CDR3 totals 15 residues. The CDR3 sequence is CASSYSTGPNTEAFF. In DNA, the CDR3 is TGTGCCAGCAGTTACTCGACAGGACCGAACACTGAAGCTTTCTTT.

The gene calls are TRBV5-1 and TRBJ1-2, with D perhaps matching TRBD1 (6 bases). Between the trimmed V and J ends, which lost 3 bases and 3 bases, there was a span of 15 bases. Germline loops: CDR1 SGHRS, CDR2 YFSETQ. This CDR3 contains 15 residues. CDR3 sequence reads: CASSSLSGGDYGYTF. CDR3 sequence (DNA): TGCGCCAGCAGCTCTCTCAGCGGGGGCGACTATGGCTACACCTTC.

The rearrangement uses TRBV29-1 and TRBJ2-3, with 8 bases that match TRBD1. Germline V gene sequence: CDR1 SQVTM, CDR2 ANQGSEA. After removal of 6 bases from V and 3 bases from J, the junction contained 8 bases not matched to a gene. This CDR3 has 14 residues. CDR3 in DNA: TGCAGCGTGCGGACAGGGATAAGGACAGATACGCAGTATTTT. This sequence encodes CSVRTGIRTDTQYF.

This clone has just a few counts. The rearrangement uses TRBV28 and TRBJ2-6; D remains ambiguous. With 5 bases removed from V and 3 bases from J, the gap between germline ends came to 11 bases. The CDR3 extends over 15 amino acids. Germline CDR1 is MDHEN and CDR2 is SYDVKM. CDR3 amino acids: CASSLPGNGANVLTF. For the CDR3, the DNA is TGTGCCAGCAGTCTACCTGGGAATGGGGCCAACGTCCTGACTTTC.

The chain links TRBV18 to TRBJ2-1, with TRBD2 matching 7 bases. With V trimmed by 2 bases and J by 6 bases, 4 bases remained unmatched. Per the germline V gene, CDR1 is KGHSH and CDR2 is LQKENI. This CDR3 is 14 amino acids long. The CDR3 DNA follows: TGTGCCAGCTCACCAGCGGGAGTAAGCAATGAGCAGTTCTTC. The encoded protein is CASSPAGVSNEQFF.

CDR3 bases: TGTGCCTGGAGTGTAGGAGGGGTGGGAAACATTCAGTACTTC. This gives the protein CAWSVGGVGNIQYF. This chain connects TRBV30 to TRBJ2-4, with D perhaps matching TRBD2 (6 bases). The length of the CDR3 is 14 residues. From germline, CDR1 is GTSNPN and CDR2 SVGIG (reference sequence). With 0 bases removed from V and 6 bases from J, the gap between germline ends came to 12 bases.

V gene TRBV1 combines with J gene TRBJ2-7; the table's TRBD1 call for D was not verified on the DNA. TRBV1 is listed as a pseudogene. This CDR3 is built from 15 residues. The CDR3 loop is CASSHTGTGFNEQYF. The CDR3 DNA sequence: TGCGCCAGCAGCCATACCGGGACAGGGTTCAACGAGCAGTACTTC.

The CDR3 DNA sequence: TGTGCCAGCAGCCAAGGCAAGCGGAGCACAGATACGCAGTATTTT. Amino acid sequence: CASSQGKRSTDTQYF. The chain combines TRBV14 with TRBJ2-3, with a tentative D call TRBD2 (5 bases). Looked up from germline, CDR1 is SGHDN and CDR2 is FVKESK. V was cut by 1 base and J by 0 bases, with 8 bases left in between. The CDR3 is 15 amino acids. The full variable domain, with the rest looked up from reference TRBV14 and TRBJ2-3, is EAGVTQFPSHSVIEKGQTVTLRCDPISGHDNLYWYRRVMGKEIKFLLHFVKESKQDESGMPNNRFLAERTGGTYSTLKVQPAELEDSGVYFCASSQGKRSTDTQYFGPGTRLTVL.

The chain combines TRBV30 with TRBJ1-5; D call uncertain. CDR1 GTSNPN and CDR2 SVGIG come from the germline V gene (reference sequence). The CDR3 runs to 13 residues. With 3 bases removed from V and 3 bases from J, the gap between germline ends came to 9 bases. Here the CDR3 reads CAWSEYDNQPQHF. Here the CDR3 DNA reads TGTGCCTGGAGCGAGTACGACAATCAGCCCCAGCATTTT.

In its sample, this clone is medium-sized. The rearrangement uses TRBV7-5 and TRBJ2-5; the DNA was not compared with TRBD2, the D call given in the table. TRBV7-5 is noted as a pseudogene. There are 14 residues in the CDR3. The CDR3, as DNA: TGTGCCAGCAGCTTGGGGGGGGTTTGGGAGACCCAGTACTTC. It codes for CASSLGGVWETQYF.

This chain links TRBV15 with TRBJ2-7; 7 bases are a match to TRBD1. Germline V lookup: CDR1 LNHNV, CDR2 YYDKDF (reference sequence). The V segment lost 5 bases and the J segment 4 bases; nucleotides outside the gene matches: 8. This CDR3 has 14 residues. CDR3 loop: CATSVDRSLYEQYF. The CDR3 DNA reads as TGTGCCACCAGCGTGGACAGGAGTTTATACGAGCAGTACTTC.

V usage is TRBV6-8 and J usage is TRBJ2-7; the D gene is possibly TRBD2 (6 bases). With 2 bases removed from V and 3 bases from J, the gap between germline ends came to 11 bases. The CDR3 spans 14 residues. The germline V gene encodes CDR1 MNHGY and CDR2 SAAAGT. The CDR3 region has the DNA TGTGCCAGCAGTTACGGAGGGGCCCACTACGAGCAGTACTTC. Amino acids: CASSYGGAHYEQYF.

This chain connects TRBV28 to TRBJ2-7, with D perhaps assigned TRBD1 or TRBD2 (7 bases each). Trimming removed 3 bases from V and 4 bases from J, with 22 bases in between. CDR1 is MDHEN, CDR2 SYDVKM, per germline. The CDR3 has 17 residues. CDR3 amino acids: CASSLPIWGEGAYEQYF. In nucleotides, the CDR3 is TGTGCCAGCAGTTTGCCCATTTGGGGGGAGGGGGCTTACGAGCAGTACTTC.

V is TRBV19 and J is TRBJ2-1, with TRBD1 matching over 9 bases. This CDR3 region has 15 residues. V was pared by 5 bases and J by 8 bases, with 10 bases of the junction left unmatched. Germline CDR1 and CDR2: LNHDA and SQIVND (reference sequence). DNA of the CDR3: TGTGCCAGTAGTTTTCCGGGACAGGGACGAGATGAGCAGTTCTTC. This translates into CASSFPGQGRDEQFF. Based on the CDR3 plus reference TRBV19 and TRBJ2-1, the full variable domain is DGGITQSPKYLFRKEGQNVTLSCEQNLNHDAMYWYRQDPGQGLRLIYYSQIVNDFQKGDIAEGYSVSREKKESFPLTVTSAQKNPTAFYLCASSFPGQGRDEQFFGPGTRLTVL.

The chain has TRBV6-8 and TRBJ1-6; TRBD1 might be the D (6 bases). The V end lost 8 bases, the J end lost 14 bases, and 16 bases lay between the germline ends. The CDR3 covers 12 residues. Per the germline V gene, CDR1 is MNHGY and CDR2 is SAAAGT. The CDR3 reads CASFGGMASLHF. The CDR3 DNA reads TGTGCCAGCTTCGGGGGCATGGCATCCCTCCACTTT.

J is TRBJ2-7 and V is TRBV10-2, with TRBD2 identical over 7 bases. This CDR3 comprises 16 residues. V shed 9 bases, J shed 4 bases, and the junction held 18 bases outside the gene matches. Germline V CDR1 and CDR2: WSHSY, SAAADI. The CDR3 here is CARYPPDGGSMYEQYF. Here the CDR3 DNA reads TGCGCCAGATACCCCCCGGATGGCGGGAGTATGTACGAGCAGTACTTC.

The V call is TRBV30, the J call TRBJ1-1, with 8 positions matching TRBD1. The CDR3 covers 13 residues. With 4 bases clipped from V and 2 bases from J, the junction kept 3 bases outside the gene matches. In germline, CDR1 is GTSNPN, CDR2 SVGIG (reference sequence). CDR3 residues: CAWNRGENTEAFF. The CDR3 DNA sequence: TGTGCCTGGAACAGGGGGGAAAACACTGAAGCTTTCTTT.

The V gene is TRBV19, the J gene TRBJ1-5, with 7 positions matching TRBD1. This CDR3 contains 13 residues. The V gene end was trimmed by 11 bases and the J gene end by 3 bases; junction bases not matched to a gene: 7. Germline CDR1 and CDR2: LNHDA and SQIVND (reference sequence). CDR3 sequence: CAGGRGDNQPQHF. The CDR3 nucleotides read TGTGCCGGGGGCAGGGGGGACAATCAGCCCCAGCATTTT.

V and J are TRBV19 and TRBJ1-2; 9 nucleotides line up with TRBD1. Germline assignment: CDR1 LNHDA and CDR2 SQIVND (reference sequence). J gave up 3 bases and V 5 bases, and 4 bases lay outside the gene matches. The CDR3 totals 14 residues. The CDR3 reads CASSPRDRDYGYTF. The CDR3 DNA reads as TGTGCCAGTAGTCCGCGGGACAGGGACTATGGCTACACCTTC.

The chain couples TRBV6-8 to TRBJ2-7; D is perhaps TRBD2 (5 bases). The V end lost 3 bases, the J end lost 4 bases, and 10 bases lay between the germline ends. Looked up from germline, CDR1 is MNHGY and CDR2 is SAAAGT. The CDR3 is made up of 13 amino acids. For the CDR3, the DNA is TGTGCCAGCAGTTATCTGGGGAGTTACGAGCAGTACTTC. Translation: CASSYLGSYEQYF.

The J gene is TRBJ2-7, the V gene TRBV29-1; D is possibly TRBD2 (6 bases). Deletions cut 7 bases from V and 3 bases from J, with 16 bases between. The CDR3 sequence is 13 residues long. In germline, CDR1 is SQVTM, CDR2 ANQGSEA. CDR3 DNA sequence: TGCAGCGCCCTCGGCGAGGGACTCTACGAGCAGTACTTC. As protein: CSALGEGLYEQYF.

The rearrangement links TRBV27 to TRBJ2-3; 11 nucleotides line up with TRBD2. The CDR3 totals 16 residues. The ends lost 1 base at V and 5 bases at J; junction bases unmatched: 5. CDR1 and CDR2 from the germline V gene are MNHEY and SMNVEV (reference sequence). The CDR3, as DNA: TGTGCCAGCAGTTTATTCGGACTAGCGGGTTTAGATACGCAGTATTTT. Its translation: CASSLFGLAGLDTQYF.

This sequence joins TRBV28 and TRBJ2-7, with TRBD2 matching over 12 bases. Germline V gives CDR1 MDHEN, CDR2 SYDVKM. This CDR3 has 16 amino acids. Unmatched junction bases numbered 5, after V lost 2 bases and J lost 3 bases. The CDR3 sequence is CASSLRPTSGSYEQYF. In nucleotides, the CDR3 is TGTGCCAGCAGTTTAAGGCCGACTAGCGGGAGCTACGAGCAGTACTTC.

This clone was seen more than once but under ten times. V gene TRBV6-8 combines with J gene TRBJ1-1; D unclear. CDR1 MNHGY and CDR2 SAAAGT come from the germline V gene. The CDR3 loop spans 13 amino acids. V dropped 5 bases and J dropped 4 bases, with 11 bases sitting between them. CDR3 nucleotide sequence: TGTGCCAGCAGTATGATGGAGGGCACTGAAGCTTTCTTT. It translates to CASSMMEGTEAFF.